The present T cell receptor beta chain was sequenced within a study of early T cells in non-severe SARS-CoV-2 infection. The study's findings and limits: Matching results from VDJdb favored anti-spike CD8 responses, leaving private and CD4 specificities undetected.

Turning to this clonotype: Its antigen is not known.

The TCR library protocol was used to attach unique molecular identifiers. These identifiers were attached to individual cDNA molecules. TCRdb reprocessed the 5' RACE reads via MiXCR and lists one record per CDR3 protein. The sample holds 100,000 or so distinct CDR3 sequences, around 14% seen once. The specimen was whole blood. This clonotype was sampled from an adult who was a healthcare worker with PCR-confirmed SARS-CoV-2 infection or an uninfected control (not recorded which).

This CDR3 is CASRGTSGSWTGELFF. CDR3 DNA: TGTGCCAGCAGGGGGACTAGCGGGAGTTGGACCGGGGAGCTGTTTTTT. The rearrangement links TRBV2 to TRBJ2-2; 14 bases fit TRBD2. CDR3 length: 16 residues. From germline, CDR1 is SNHLY and CDR2 FYNNEI. The J segment lost 5 bases and the V segment lost 6 bases, leaving 5 bases of the junction unmatched.